Below are 25 T cell receptor beta chains sequenced from a single sample in a study of blood T cell repertoires in COVID-19. The repertoire was sequenced with immunoSEQ multiplex PCR; TCRdb's copy has only in-frame clones and lacks some. The sample includes 250,000 to 350,000 clones, approximately 88% of them seen just once. The sequencing input was PBMCs or T cells enriched from blood (not recorded which). Source of these receptors: a woman between 18 and 29 years old who had recovered from COVID-19.

The chain couples TRBV29-1 to TRBJ2-5; perhaps TRBD1 as D (6 bases). The germline gives CDR1 SQVTM, CDR2 ANQGSEA. V was cut by 4 bases and J by 3 bases, with 15 bases left in between. The CDR3 consists of 14 residues. The CDR3 DNA is TGCAGCGTTGGCCCAAACAGGGTAAAAGAGACCCAGTACTTC. Amino acids: CSVGPNRVKETQYF.

This clone turned up a few times. This chain links TRBV11-2 with TRBJ2-7; 7 positions match TRBD1. CDR3 length: 16 amino acids. The J segment lost 7 bases and the V segment lost 3 bases, leaving 15 bases of the junction unmatched. Germline CDR1 and CDR2: SGHAT and FQNNGV. The CDR3 coding sequence is TGTGCCAGCAGCTTGGAAGGACAGGCCCTCTGGTGGGAGCAGTACTTC. Translating gives CASSLEGQALWWEQYF.

The J gene is TRBJ1-5, the V gene TRBV30; possibly TRBD1 for D (6 bases). CDR3 size: 17 residues. CDR1 GTSNPN and CDR2 SVGIG come from the germline V gene (reference sequence). Trimming pared 2 bases from V and 0 bases from J, leaving 17 bases between. The CDR3, as DNA: TGTGCCTGGAGTACAGGGACGAACCTCTATAGCAATCAGCCCCAGCATTTT. This codes for CAWSTGTNLYSNQPQHF.

The rearrangement links TRBV6-2 or TRBV6-3 to TRBJ1-5; D is uncertain. CDR1 is MNHEY and CDR2 is SVGEGT in the germline V gene. V lost 0 bases and J lost 0, with 3 bases in between. This CDR3 is 14 amino acids long. The CDR3 DNA follows: TGTGCCAGCAGTTACTCCTATAGCAATCAGCCCCAGCATTTT. It specifies CASSYSYSNQPQHF.

The rearrangement joins TRBV15 to TRBJ2-7; D perhaps matches TRBD1 (6 bases). The V end lost 8 bases, the J end lost 3 bases, and 14 bases lay between the germline ends. The CDR3 has 13 residues. Germline CDR1 reads LNHNV; CDR2 reads YYDKDF (reference sequence). The DNA for the CDR3 is TGTGCCACCGCCCGGACAGCCTACTACGAGCAGTACTTC. This translates into CATARTAYYEQYF.

The chain couples TRBV28 to TRBJ2-7; the D gene is possibly TRBD1 (5 bases). In germline, CDR1 is MDHEN, CDR2 SYDVKM. The CDR3 has 13 residues. Trimming removed 6 bases from V and 5 bases from J, with 14 bases in between. The CDR3 DNA follows: TGTGCCAGCAGGGGTCAGGGTCCCCACGAGCAGTACTTC. Amino acids: CASRGQGPHEQYF. The variable domain in full, completed from reference TRBV28 and TRBJ2-7, reads DVKVTQSSRYLVKRTGEKVFLECVQDMDHENMFWYRQDPGLGLRLIYFSYDVKMKEKGDIPEGYSVSREKKERFSLILESASTNQTSMYLCASRGQGPHEQYFGPGTRLTVT.

The chain has TRBV5-1 and TRBJ1-5, with D maybe TRBD1 (6 bases). Germline CDR1 is SGHRS and CDR2 is YFSETQ. Trimming removed 2 bases from V and 3 bases from J, with 9 bases in between. The CDR3 has 14 residues. CDR3 loop: CASSFEGDNQPQHF. CDR3 bases: TGCGCCAGCAGCTTCGAGGGGGACAATCAGCCCCAGCATTTT.

The chain is built from TRBV28 and TRBJ1-2; no clear D. The CDR3 is 14 amino acids. Trimming removed 2 bases from V and 7 bases from J, with 14 bases in between. Germline values: CDR1 MDHEN, CDR2 SYDVKM. This chain's CDR3 is CASSLLLAGGGYTF. The CDR3 region has the DNA TGTGCCAGCAGTTTACTTCTTGCAGGTGGTGGCTACACCTTC.

The chain has TRBV7-9 and TRBJ1-2; 7 nucleotides align to TRBD1. The V segment lost 10 bases and the J segment 7 bases; nucleotides outside the gene matches: 12. Germline V gives CDR1 SEHNR, CDR2 FQNEAQ (reference sequence). CDR3 length equals 13 residues. The CDR3 sequence is CAIRGQGVIGYTF. CDR3 bases: TGTGCCATACGAGGCCAGGGGGTTATTGGCTACACCTTC.

CDR3 sequence: CASSPEHRGAYEQYF. In DNA, the CDR3 is TGTGCCAGCTCACCGGAGCACAGGGGGGCCTACGAGCAGTACTTC. The chain recombines TRBV18 with TRBJ2-7; 8 bases are a match to TRBD1. Germline V CDR1 and CDR2: KGHSH, LQKENI. The CDR3 contains 15 residues. Trimming at V came to 3 bases and at J to 2 bases, leaving 6 bases not matched to a gene. Full variable domain (outside the CDR3, taken from reference TRBV18 and TRBJ2-7): NAGVMQNPRHLVRRRGQEARLRCSPMKGHSHVYWYRQLPEEGLKFMVYLQKENIIDESGMPKERFSAEFPKEGPSILRIQQVVRGDSAAYFCASSPEHRGAYEQYFGPGTRLTVT.

The rearrangement links TRBV7-9 to TRBJ1-1; TRBD1 might be the D (6 bases). Looked up from germline, CDR1 is SEHNR and CDR2 is FQNEAQ (reference sequence). The CDR3 covers 14 residues. Trimming took 1 base from V and 5 from J, leaving 11 bases between them. CDR3 coding DNA: TGTGCCAGCAGCTTAGTTCAGGGGAAGACTGAAGCTTTCTTT. It is translated as CASSLVQGKTEAFF.

The J gene is TRBJ2-7, the V gene TRBV7-2, with TRBD1 matching 7 bases. Germline CDR1 and CDR2: SGHTA and FQGNSA. The ends lost 1 base at V and 5 bases at J; junction bases unmatched: 11. The CDR3 covers 16 residues. The CDR3 coding sequence is TGTGCCAGCAGCTTAGTATGGTACAGGGGTTTCCACGAGCAGTACTTC. This sequence encodes CASSLVWYRGFHEQYF.

The chain combines TRBV6-1 with TRBJ1-1; the D is unclear. With 1 base removed from V and 4 bases from J, the gap between germline ends came to 10 bases. Germline V gene sequence: CDR1 MNHNS, CDR2 SASEGT. There are 14 residues in the CDR3. The CDR3 nucleotides read TGTGCCAGCAGTGAAGGCGGGTTGGTCACTGAAGCTTTCTTT. It encodes CASSEGGLVTEAFF.

V gene TRBV7-9 combines with J gene TRBJ2-7; 7 nucleotides align to TRBD1. The V gene's germline CDR1 is SEHNR and CDR2 FQNEAQ (reference sequence). There are 15 residues in the CDR3. The V and J ends lost 5 bases and 1 base, in that order; junction bases with no gene match: 8. The CDR3: CASSNPGQSSYEQYF. As DNA, the CDR3 is TGTGCCAGCAGCAACCCGGGACAGTCTTCCTACGAGCAGTACTTC.

V is TRBV9 and J is TRBJ1-1; 11 nucleotides agree with TRBD1. The CDR3 totals 14 residues. J was trimmed by 10 bases and V by 0 bases; bases with no gene match: 5. The germline V gene encodes CDR1 SGDLS and CDR2 YYNGEE. CDR3 nucleotides: TGTGCCAGCAGCGTAGGGGACAGGGGGTACGGAGCTTTCTTT. This encodes CASSVGDRGYGAFF.

This chain uses TRBV14 with TRBJ1-1; tentatively, D is TRBD1 (5 bases). V was shortened by 4 bases and J by 4 bases, with 10 bases between the two germline ends. This CDR3 comprises 13 residues. Germline V gene sequence: CDR1 SGHDN, CDR2 FVKESK. The CDR3 spells CASSPRRGTEAFF. The CDR3 DNA reads as TGTGCCAGCAGCCCCAGGAGGGGCACTGAAGCTTTCTTT. The complete variable domain, with remaining parts taken from reference TRBV14 and TRBJ1-1, reads EAGVTQFPSHSVIEKGQTVTLRCDPISGHDNLYWYRRVMGKEIKFLLHFVKESKQDESGMPNNRFLAERTGGTYSTLKVQPAELEDSGVYFCASSPRRGTEAFFGQGTRLTVV.

The V gene is TRBV21-1, the J gene TRBJ1-6; TRBD1, the table's D call, was not compared with the DNA. TRBV21-1 is classified as a pseudogene. The CDR3 has 17 residues. The CDR3 coding sequence is TGTGCCAGCAGCAAAAATAATTGGACAGGGGGTAATTCACCCCTCCACTTT. Its translation: CASSKNNWTGGNSPLHF.

The chain is built from TRBV30 and TRBJ2-1; 12 bases align to TRBD2. This CDR3 spans 14 amino acids. V dropped 4 bases and J dropped 3; count of bases not matched to a gene: 1. Germline V gives CDR1 GTSNPN, CDR2 SVGIG (reference sequence). As DNA, the CDR3 is TGTGCCTGGACGGGACTAGCGGGCTACAATGAGCAGTTCTTC. Translated: CAWTGLAGYNEQFF. The full variable domain, in which reference TRBV30 and TRBJ2-1 provide the parts outside the CDR3, is SQTIHQWPATLVQPVGSPLSLECTVEGTSNPNLYWYRQAAGRGLQLLFYSVGIGQISSEVPQNLSASRPQDRQFILSSKKLLLSDSGFYLCAWTGLAGYNEQFFGPGTRLTVL.

The chain links TRBV20-1 to TRBJ2-5, with D tentatively TRBD2 (6 bases). The V end lost 6 bases, the J end lost 4 bases, and 18 bases lay between the germline ends. Germline V CDR1 and CDR2: DFQATT, SNEGSKA (reference sequence). The CDR3 runs 14 residues. This CDR3 is CSASIPGVIETQYF. The CDR3 nucleotides are TGCAGTGCCAGTATTCCGGGGGTTATAGAGACCCAGTACTTC.

V and J are TRBV5-1 and TRBJ2-5; TRBD1 matches 7 bases. The germline CDR1 and CDR2 sequences are SGHRS and YFSETQ. CDR3 length: 15 amino acids. The V gene end was trimmed by 1 base and the J gene end by 5 bases; junction bases not matched to a gene: 8. The CDR3 region is CASSLFLGQRETQYF. CDR3 bases: TGCGCCAGCAGCTTGTTTTTGGGACAGCGGGAGACCCAGTACTTC.

The chain has TRBV28 and TRBJ1-1, with D maybe TRBD1 (5 bases). Germline V gene data show CDR1 as MDHEN and CDR2 as SYDVKM. The CDR3 is 14 residues long. V lost 6 bases to trimming and J lost 0 bases, with 11 bases between them. The CDR3 bases are TGTGCCAGCAGGGTAGGGGAAGTGAACACTGAAGCTTTCTTT. As protein: CASRVGEVNTEAFF. The full variable domain, completed using reference TRBV28 and TRBJ1-1, is DVKVTQSSRYLVKRTGEKVFLECVQDMDHENMFWYRQDPGLGLRLIYFSYDVKMKEKGDIPEGYSVSREKKERFSLILESASTNQTSMYLCASRVGEVNTEAFFGQGTRLTVV.

The rearrangement links TRBV7-2 to TRBJ2-7; 11 bases fit TRBD2. Germline loops: CDR1 SGHTA, CDR2 FQGNSA. With 3 bases clipped from V and 0 bases from J, the junction kept 10 bases outside the gene matches. The CDR3 is made up of 18 amino acids. CDR3 loop: CASSFRTGTSGSSYEQYF. Here the CDR3 DNA reads TGTGCCAGCAGCTTCCGCACCGGGACTAGCGGTAGCTCCTACGAGCAGTACTTC.

The chain couples TRBV2 to TRBJ2-2; 7 bases are a match to TRBD2. Germline V gene data show CDR1 as SNHLY and CDR2 as FYNNEI. The length of the CDR3 is 14 residues. V was pared by 6 bases and J by 2 bases, with 3 bases of the junction left unmatched. The CDR3 bases are TGTGCCAGCAGGGGGACTATAAACACCGGGGAGCTGTTTTTT. Protein: CASRGTINTGELFF.

This chain connects TRBV19 to TRBJ1-2; no clear D. V was trimmed by 3 bases and J by 4 bases, leaving 9 bases between them. The CDR3 covers 13 residues. The germline gives CDR1 LNHDA, CDR2 SQIVND (reference sequence). The CDR3 loop is CASSMIGSYGYTF. CDR3 nucleotide sequence: TGTGCCAGTAGTATGATTGGCAGCTATGGCTACACCTTC.

V is TRBV10-3 and J is TRBJ1-5; possible D gene TRBD1, 5 bases. Trimming stripped 2 bases from V and 5 bases from J, with 16 bases between. The length of the CDR3 is 16 residues. Looked up from germline, CDR1 is ENHRY and CDR2 is SYGVKD. The CDR3: CAISEIFGAQDQPQHF. The DNA of the CDR3 is TGTGCCATCAGTGAGATTTTTGGGGCGCAGGATCAGCCCCAGCATTTT.